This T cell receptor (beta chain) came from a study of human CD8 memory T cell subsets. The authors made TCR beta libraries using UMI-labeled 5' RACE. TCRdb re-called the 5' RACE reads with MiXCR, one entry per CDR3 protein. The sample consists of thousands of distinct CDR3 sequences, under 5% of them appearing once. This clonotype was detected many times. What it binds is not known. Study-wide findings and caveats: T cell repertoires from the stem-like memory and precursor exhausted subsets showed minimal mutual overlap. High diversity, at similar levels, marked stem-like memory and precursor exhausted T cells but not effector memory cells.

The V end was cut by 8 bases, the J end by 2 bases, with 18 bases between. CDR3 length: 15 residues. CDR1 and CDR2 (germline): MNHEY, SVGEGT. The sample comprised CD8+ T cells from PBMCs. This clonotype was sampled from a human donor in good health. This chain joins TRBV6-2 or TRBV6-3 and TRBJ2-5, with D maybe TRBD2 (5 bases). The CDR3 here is CASADAVDLQETQYF. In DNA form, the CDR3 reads TGTGCCAGCGCCGACGCTGTGGACTTACAAGAGACCCAGTACTTC.